These 9 T cell receptor beta chains were all obtained from the same sample, sequenced in a study of blood T cell repertoires in COVID-19. The data were produced by immunoSEQ multiplex PCR, yet TCRdb's version contains in-frame clones alone and is incomplete. Of a few hundred thousand clones in the sample, around 90% were seen once. Material: peripheral blood. The source is a woman aged 60-75 years with COVID-19, enrolled during active disease.

The sample holds one count of this clone. The J gene is TRBJ2-5, the V gene TRBV15; maybe TRBD1 (5 bases). The V gene's germline CDR1 is LNHNV and CDR2 YYDKDF (reference sequence). V dropped 3 bases and J dropped 6 bases, with 8 bases sitting between them. The length of the CDR3 is 12 residues. CDR3 coding DNA: TGTGCCACCAGCAGGTCAGGGCAGACCCAGTACTTC. As protein: CATSRSGQTQYF. Combining the CDR3 with reference TRBV15 and TRBJ2-5 gives the whole variable domain DAMVIQNPRYQVTQFGKPVTLSCSQTLNHNVMYWYQQKSSQAPKLLFHYYDKDFNNEADTPDNFQSRRPNTSFCFLDIRSPGLGDTAMYLCATSRSGQTQYFGPGTRLLVL.

Concerning this clone: At one of its ends the junction is not consistent with the germline gene, which may arise from a read error. The V gene is TRBV28, the J gene TRBJ1-1, with D maybe TRBD1 (5 bases). This CDR3 region has 14 residues. CDR1 and CDR2 from the germline V gene are MDHEN and SYDVKM. In nucleotides, the CDR3 is TGTGCCAGCAGTTTATTAGGGGCCTACACAGAAGCTTTCTTT. The encoded protein is CASSLLGAYTEAFF.

The chain joins TRBV6-6 to TRBJ1-4, with 9 nucleotides matching TRBD1. The CDR3 is 15 residues long. The V and J ends lost 5 bases and 4 bases, in that order; junction bases with no gene match: 5. Germline CDR1 reads MNHNY; CDR2 reads SVGAGI (reference sequence). The CDR3 loop is CASSRDRAYNEKLFF. CDR3 coding DNA: TGTGCCAGCAGTCGGGACAGGGCTTATAATGAAAAACTGTTTTTT.

The chain is built from TRBV9 and TRBJ1-2; D perhaps matches TRBD1 (5 bases). In germline, CDR1 is SGDLS, CDR2 YYNGEE. Trimming removed 0 bases from V and 4 bases from J, with 16 bases in between. This CDR3 has 16 residues. The CDR3 DNA sequence: TGTGCCAGCAGCGTAGGATCCAGGGAAATACCCTATGGCTACACCTTC. It translates to CASSVGSREIPYGYTF.

The chain links TRBV6-5 to TRBJ1-6; TRBD1 aligns across 10 bases. There are 14 residues in the CDR3. Trimming removed 6 bases from V and 9 bases from J; junction bases left unmatched: 5. Looked up from germline, CDR1 is MNHEY and CDR2 is SVGAGI. The chain's CDR3 is CASRPGQGTSPLHF. CDR3 DNA: TGTGCCAGCAGACCGGGACAGGGGACTTCACCCCTCCACTTT.

This clone has just one count. The CDR3 nucleotides read TGCGCCAGCAGCCAAGGACAGGCGAGAGTATACACCATATATTTT. Its translation is CASSQGQARVYTIYF. The chain combines TRBV4-1 with TRBJ1-3; possible D gene TRBD1, 6 bases. The CDR3 has 15 amino acids. Germline V gene sequence: CDR1 MGHRA, CDR2 YSYEKL. V was shortened by 1 base and J by 8 bases, with 15 bases between the two germline ends.

The chain links TRBV5-1 to TRBJ2-1; 9 nucleotides agree with TRBD2. Losses at the gene ends were 4 bases for V and 6 bases for J; bases not matched to a gene: 5. Germline V CDR1 and CDR2: SGHRS, YFSETQ. This CDR3 is built from 14 residues. CDR3 in amino acids: CASSAGGLGNEQFF. The CDR3 nucleotides read TGCGCCAGCAGCGCGGGGGGGCTAGGCAATGAGCAGTTCTTC.

The V and J genes are TRBV12-3 or TRBV12-4 and TRBJ1-6, with D perhaps matching TRBD1 (5 bases). The CDR3 covers 12 residues. V dropped 6 bases and J dropped 10 bases, with 10 bases sitting between them. The CDR3 spells CASSRVGSPLHF. In DNA, the CDR3 is TGTGCCAGCAGCAGGGTCGGGTCACCCCTCCACTTT.

The chain is built from TRBV2 and TRBJ1-1; D call uncertain. Trimming took off 7 bases at V and 3 bases at J, with 18 bases between the two ends. The germline gives CDR1 SNHLY, CDR2 FYNNEI. CDR3 length equals 15 residues. CDR3 sequence reads: CASKERWNRDTEAFF. Written as DNA, the CDR3 is TGTGCCAGCAAGGAAAGGTGGAATCGGGACACTGAAGCTTTCTTT.